One T cell receptor beta chain is described in this entry. Its antigen is currently unknown. The sample holds other DNA sequences that translate to the same CDR3. This sample stems from a study of shared clonotypes between healthy human individuals. Findings of the study overall: Rarefaction revealed incomplete sorted-subset sequencing despite large depth.

Terminally differentiated effector memory CD45RA+ cells were left out of the naive CD8 fraction, which was CD45RO-negative and positively selected for CCR7. Trimming shortened V by 3 bases and J by 0 bases, and 5 bases separated the two germline ends. Looked up from germline, CDR1 is SGHDT and CDR2 is YYEEEE. The CDR3 runs 13 residues. Genomic DNA from each subset was divided evenly over several immunoSEQ plates. Profiling relied on immunoSEQ multiplex PCR, and the TCRdb table lists in-frame clones only, not all of them. The data contain about 2 million clones, about 95% of them singletons. The material sequenced was naive CD8+ T cells sorted from blood. This TCR came from a young man in good health. The chain links TRBV5-6 to TRBJ2-3, with D perhaps given as TRBD1 or TRBD2 (5 bases each). CDR3 in amino acids: CASSWGSTDTQYF. In nucleotides, the CDR3 is TGTGCCAGCAGCTGGGGGAGCACAGATACGCAGTATTTT.